This T cell receptor (beta chain) comes out of a study of glioma-infiltrating T cells after dendritic cell vaccination. Study-wide results and limits: Few patients contributed both blood and tumor specimens.

This CDR3 has 13 residues. Per the germline V gene, CDR1 is MNHNS and CDR2 is SASEGT. Trimming shortened V by 3 bases and J by 1 base, and 7 bases separated the two germline ends. PBMC were collected before vaccination, two weeks after the third vaccination, and at progression. The sample holds one count of this clone. What it recognizes is unknown. The protocol was immunoSEQ multiplex PCR, while the TCRdb copy is restricted to in-frame clones and leaves out a portion. Among roughly 41,000 clones, 70% to 85% were seen once, and the ten largest hold 7.8%. This clonotype was obtained from a human donor with glioblastoma. The gene calls are TRBV6-1 and TRBJ2-7; D remains unclear. Here the sequenced sample was blood, taken before dendritic cell vaccination. The CDR3 coding sequence is TGTGCCAGCAGTGATGGCAGGTCCTACGAGCAGTACTTC. Residues: CASSDGRSYEQYF.